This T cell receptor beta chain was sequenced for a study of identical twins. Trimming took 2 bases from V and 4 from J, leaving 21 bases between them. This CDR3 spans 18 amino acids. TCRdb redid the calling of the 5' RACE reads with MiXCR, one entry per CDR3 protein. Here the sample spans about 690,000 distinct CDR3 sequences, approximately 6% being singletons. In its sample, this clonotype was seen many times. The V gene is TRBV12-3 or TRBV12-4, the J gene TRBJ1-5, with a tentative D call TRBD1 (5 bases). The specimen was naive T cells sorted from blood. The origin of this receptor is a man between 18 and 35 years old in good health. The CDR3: CASSLWGSTTGWNQPQHF. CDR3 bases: TGTGCCAGCAGTTTATGGGGCTCCACCACGGGGTGGAATCAGCCCCAGCATTTT.